This T cell receptor (beta chain) originates from a study of T cell clonotyping in hematopoietic cell transplantation. On the study more broadly: Cytoreduction preceded collection of pretransplant recipient samples. Study-wide points: CD4 and CD8 repertoire contributions could not be separated without sorting. Graft donor and pretransplant recipient Inverse Simpson Index values predicted broader posttransplant TCR diversity. After transplant, recipient diversity fell while pathologically expanded clonotypes grew through day 180.

Germline CDR1 is MDHEN and CDR2 is SYDVKM. The CDR3 contains 15 residues. The V and J ends lost 3 bases and 6 bases respectively, with 16 bases between them. The method was immunoSEQ multiplex PCR; TCRdb's version includes in-frame clones alone and lacks a portion of them. In the table there are around 5,000 clones, 25% to 40% of which are singletons. Worth noting for this clone: The antigen is not known.

Time point indicated: recipient sample about 28 days before transplant, after cytoreduction. V and J are TRBV28 and TRBJ2-3; D is unclear. This clonotype was obtained from a man in his fifties or sixties with myelofibrosis. Some clones in this sample may be carry-over from other donors' samples. Specimen: peripheral blood mononuclear cells, collected before stem cell transplant. CDR3 loop: CASSFQTARRDTQYF. As DNA, the CDR3 is TGTGCCAGCAGTTTCCAGACTGCCCGTCGGGATACGCAGTATTTT. The variable domain in full, completed from reference TRBV28 and TRBJ2-3, reads DVKVTQSSRYLVKRTGEKVFLECVQDMDHENMFWYRQDPGLGLRLIYFSYDVKMKEKGDIPEGYSVSREKKERFSLILESASTNQTSMYLCASSFQTARRDTQYFGPGTRLTVL.